This TCR beta chain derives from a study of blood T cell repertoires in COVID-19. Study details: Italy, Spain and the United States were the sources of the convalescent and acute COVID-19 samples. Sources were T cells, B-cell-depleted T cells, or PBMCs; the material itself was cDNA or gDNA.

CDR1 is LNHDA, CDR2 SQIVND, per germline (reference sequence). The CDR3 spans 16 residues. V was clipped by 3 bases and J by 1 base, with 15 bases between them. The method was immunoSEQ multiplex PCR; TCRdb's version includes in-frame clones alone and lacks a portion of them. In the table there are 95,000 to 150,000 clones, approximately 80% of which are singletons. This clonotype originated in a woman aged 45-59 years with acute or convalescent COVID-19. The sequenced sample was peripheral blood. V gene TRBV19 combines with J gene TRBJ1-1; the D gene is possibly TRBD1 (6 bases). The CDR3 sequence is CASSMMGAIENTEAFF. The CDR3 DNA reads TGTGCCAGTAGTATGATGGGGGCTATCGAGAACACTGAAGCTTTCTTT.